This T cell receptor (beta chain) comes out of a study of blood T cell repertoires in COVID-19. About the research overall: From the United States, Italy and Spain came samples of acute and convalescent COVID-19. PBMCs, B-cell-depleted T cells, or T cells provided the cDNA or gDNA that made up the material.

The CDR3 consists of 17 residues. Germline CDR1 and CDR2: SGHAT and FQNNGV. V gave up 5 bases and J gave up 5 bases; unmatched junction bases: 13. Authors' data handling: Amplification with reference gene primers provided the estimates of nucleated cell counts. The assay was immunoSEQ multiplex PCR, and TCRdb's table has in-frame clones only and misses some. The V and J calls and clone size are taken from that table; D and trimming were inferred from the DNA. The data hold hundreds of thousands of clones, with 70% to 90% observed a single time. This sequence joins TRBV11-2 and TRBJ2-5; 11 bases align to TRBD1. The TCR was taken from a man aged 30 to 45 with acute COVID-19. The material sequenced was PBMCs or T cells enriched from blood (not recorded which). The CDR3 reads CASSRLDGQGALETQYF. As DNA, the CDR3 is TGTGCCAGCAGCCGCCTTGACGGACAGGGGGCTTTGGAGACCCAGTACTTC.